These T cell receptor beta chains were read from a single sample in a study of blood T cell repertoires in COVID-19. Assay used: immunoSEQ multiplex PCR; TCRdb lists only in-frame clones, some missing. The profile shows hundreds of thousands of clones, about 87% of them singletons. Sequencing was done on a sample of peripheral blood. Source of these receptors: a woman aged 60-70 years with COVID-19, enrolled during active disease. Both conserved end residues are part of each CDR3. A D gene is named only where the DNA matches it firmly. Clone size is not always given. Where it is, it says once, few, many or a class for expanded clones.

TRBV2,NA,TRBJ1-5,NA,TGTGCCAGCAGTCCTGGAGAGTTTTATCAGCCCCAGCATTTT,CASSPGEFYQPQHF
TRBV29-1,NA,TRBJ1-1,once,TGCAGCGTTGCGGGTTCTACTGAAGCTTTCTTT,CSVAGSTEAFF
TRBV5-8,NA,TRBJ1-2,NA,TGTGCCAGCGGGCGGGCAGGAGGCACCTTC,CASGRAGGTF
TRBV7-2,NA,TRBJ1-2,NA,TGTGCCAGCAGGCATACTCCGAACTATGGCTACACCTTC,CASRHTPNYGYTF
TRBV10-3,NA,TRBJ1-6,NA,TGTGCCATCAGTCCTCAGGGGATCGGTTCACCCCTCCACTTT,CAISPQGIGSPLHF
TRBV30,NA,TRBJ1-1,once,TGTGCCTGGAGTGTAACAGAAAACACTGAAGCTTTCTTT,CAWSVTENTEAFF
TRBV5-1,TRBD1,TRBJ2-1,NA,TGCGCCAGCAGCTTAGCAGGGGGTGGCTCCTACAATGAGCAGTTCTTC,CASSLAGGGSYNEQFF
TRBV28,TRBD1,TRBJ1-5,NA,TGTGCCAGCAGTTTGGTGTCACAGGGGGCACTCAATCAGCCCCAGCATTTT,CASSLVSQGALNQPQHF
TRBV28,NA,TRBJ1-3,NA,TGTGCCAGCAGGAGACGGGTGACAGGCGGAAACACCATATATTTT,CASRRRVTGGNTIYF
TRBV9,TRBD2,TRBJ2-1,NA,TGTGCCAGCAGCGGACCGGGAGGCTCCTACAATGAGCAGTTCTTC,CASSGPGGSYNEQFF
TRBV7-8,TRBD1,TRBJ2-7,NA,TGTGCCAGCAGTCGATACCGGACAGGGGATTCCTACGAGCAGTACTTC,CASSRYRTGDSYEQYF
TRBV9,NA,TRBJ1-6,NA,TGTGCCAGCAGCCTCGGACAGACGAGTATCGTTTCACCCCTCCACTTT,CASSLGQTSIVSPLHF
TRBV7-2,NA,TRBJ1-1,NA,TGTGCCAGCAAAGCGACAGGAGGGAACACTGAAGCTTTCTTT,CASKATGGNTEAFF
TRBV19,TRBD2,TRBJ2-3,once,TGTGCCAGTAGTATAAGGACCTTAGCGGGGGCGAGCACAGATACGCAGTATTTT,CASSIRTLAGASTDTQYF
TRBV5-8,TRBD2,TRBJ2-1,once,TGTGCCAGCAGCTTGTCTCAGCGGGGAAATGAGCAGTTCTTC,CASSLSQRGNEQFF
TRBV9,TRBD2,TRBJ2-5,NA,TGTGCCAGCAGCGTTCAGCGGGGGGGACTAGAGACCCAGTACTTC,CASSVQRGGLETQYF
TRBV18,TRBD1,TRBJ2-7,NA,TGTGCCAGCTCACCCGACAGGGTTCGATACGAGCAGTACTTC,CASSPDRVRYEQYF
TRBV6-5,TRBD2,TRBJ2-3,NA,TGTGCCAGCTGTCAAAGGGGACTAGCGACGCAGTATTTT,CASCQRGLATQYF
TRBV9,NA,TRBJ1-3,NA,TGTGCCAGCAGCGTAGAAGGAGGGGCCCCTGGAAACACCATATATTTT,CASSVEGGAPGNTIYF
TRBV20-1,NA,TRBJ2-7,NA,TGCGGAGGGGAGTTTGGGGACGAGCAGTACTTC,CGGEFGDEQYF
TRBV6-5,TRBD1,TRBJ1-2,NA,TGTGCCAGCAGTCCGAGGACAGGGGGCAACTATGGCTACACCTTC,CASSPRTGGNYGYTF
TRBV10-3,TRBD2,TRBJ2-3,NA,TGTGCCATCATGGAGGAGCGGGGGAACACAGATACGCAGTATTTT,CAIMEERGNTDTQYF
TRBV30,NA,TRBJ1-6,NA,TGTGCCTGGAGTGGGACAGCAGGCGTCATGAGATTTAATTCACCCCTCCACTTT,CAWSGTAGVMRFNSPLHF
TRBV3-1/TRBV3-2,TRBD2,TRBJ2-3,NA,TGTGCCAGCAGCCAGGAGCTAGCGGGGGGGATCCGTGGTACGCAGTATTTT,CASSQELAGGIRGTQYF
TRBV18,TRBD2,TRBJ2-7,NA,TGTGCCAGCTCACCGGGACTAGCTCCTGGGGAGTACTTC,CASSPGLAPGEYF
TRBV6-5,NA,TRBJ1-2,NA,TGTGCCAGTAAAGGGAGCCGGGAACCTAACTATGGCTACACCTTC,CASKGSREPNYGYTF
TRBV18,NA,TRBJ1-6,NA,TGTGCCAGCTCACCCGGACAGACAAATTCACCCCTCCACTTT,CASSPGQTNSPLHF
TRBV10-2,NA,TRBJ1-1,NA,TGCGCCAGCAGTCAGGGTCCTGAAGCTTTCTTT,CASSQGPEAFF
TRBV14,NA,TRBJ1-1,few,TGTGCCAGCAGCCAAGACAGGAACACTGAAGCTTTCTTT,CASSQDRNTEAFF
TRBV24-1,TRBD1,TRBJ2-3,NA,TGTGCCACCAGTGATCCTGACAGGGGGTTCACAGATACGCAGTATTTT,CATSDPDRGFTDTQYF
TRBV9,TRBD1,TRBJ1-6,NA,TGTGCCAGCAGCGCTAAGGGACAGAGAAATTCACCCCTCCACTTT,CASSAKGQRNSPLHF
TRBV7-3,NA,TRBJ2-1,NA,TGTGCCAGCAGCCTCGGCGGGGTCTCCAATGAGCAGTTCTTC,CASSLGGVSNEQFF
TRBV5-1,TRBD2,TRBJ2-5,NA,TGCGCCAGCAGTGGCGGGGGGGTGCAAGAGACCCAGTACTTC,CASSGGGVQETQYF
TRBV18,TRBD1,TRBJ1-5,NA,TGTGCCAGCTCACTAAGGACAGGGGGCGATCAGCCCCAGCATTTT,CASSLRTGGDQPQHF
TRBV5-1,TRBD2,TRBJ2-5,once,TGCGCCAGCAGCTTGGGTGCAGCGGGGGGTCAAGAGACCCAGTACTTC,CASSLGAAGGQETQYF
TRBV27,TRBD1,TRBJ1-6,few,TGTGCCAGCAGTCCCCGACAGGGAAGAAATTCACCCCTCCACTTT,CASSPRQGRNSPLHF
TRBV10-1,NA,TRBJ1-2,few,TGCGCCAGCAGTGAGTCCTGGGGGCAAGGCTACACCTTC,CASSESWGQGYTF
TRBV18,NA,TRBJ1-5,once,TGTGCCAGCTCGCTAACAGGGAATAGCAATCAGCCCCAGCATTTT,CASSLTGNSNQPQHF
TRBV27,TRBD1,TRBJ1-1,NA,TGTGCCAGCAGTTTAGACAGGGTGGGCACTGAAGCTTTCTTT,CASSLDRVGTEAFF
TRBV7-2,NA,TRBJ2-5,once,TGTGCCAGCAGCGCGGGACAGAACCAAGAGACCCAGTACTTC,CASSAGQNQETQYF